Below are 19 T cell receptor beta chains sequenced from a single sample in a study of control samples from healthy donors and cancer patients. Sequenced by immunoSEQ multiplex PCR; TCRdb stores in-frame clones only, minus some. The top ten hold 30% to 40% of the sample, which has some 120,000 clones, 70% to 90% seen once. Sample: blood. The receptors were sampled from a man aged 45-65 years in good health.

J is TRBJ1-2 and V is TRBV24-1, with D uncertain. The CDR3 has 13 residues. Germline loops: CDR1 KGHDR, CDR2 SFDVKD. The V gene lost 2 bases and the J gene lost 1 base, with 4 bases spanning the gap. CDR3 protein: CATSDWGNYGYTF. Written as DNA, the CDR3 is TGTGCCACCAGTGATTGGGGTAACTATGGCTACACCTTC.

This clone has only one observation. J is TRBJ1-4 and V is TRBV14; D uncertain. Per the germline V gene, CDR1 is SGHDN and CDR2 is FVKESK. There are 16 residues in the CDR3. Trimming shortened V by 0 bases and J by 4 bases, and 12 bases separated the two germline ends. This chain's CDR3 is CASSQEIGRNNEKLFF. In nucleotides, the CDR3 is TGTGCCAGCAGCCAAGAAATCGGACGGAATAATGAAAAACTGTTTTTT.

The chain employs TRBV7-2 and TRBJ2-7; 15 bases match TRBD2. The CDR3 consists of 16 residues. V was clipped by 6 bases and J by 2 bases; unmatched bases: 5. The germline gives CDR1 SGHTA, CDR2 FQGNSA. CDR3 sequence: CASRGTSGGPPYEQYF. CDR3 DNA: TGTGCCAGCAGAGGGACTAGCGGGGGGCCTCCCTACGAGCAGTACTTC.

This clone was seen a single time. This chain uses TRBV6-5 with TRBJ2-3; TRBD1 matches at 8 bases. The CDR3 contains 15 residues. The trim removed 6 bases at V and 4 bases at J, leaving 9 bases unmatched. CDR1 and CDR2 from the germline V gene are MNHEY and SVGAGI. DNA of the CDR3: TGTGCCAGCAGCCCCGACAGGGGATGGTCAGATACGCAGTATTTT. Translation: CASSPDRGWSDTQYF.

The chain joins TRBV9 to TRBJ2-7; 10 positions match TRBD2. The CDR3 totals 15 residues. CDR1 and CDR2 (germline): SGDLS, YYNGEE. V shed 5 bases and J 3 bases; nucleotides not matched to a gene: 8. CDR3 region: CASSPLAGALYEQYF. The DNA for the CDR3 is TGTGCCAGCAGTCCCCTAGCGGGGGCCCTCTACGAGCAGTACTTC.

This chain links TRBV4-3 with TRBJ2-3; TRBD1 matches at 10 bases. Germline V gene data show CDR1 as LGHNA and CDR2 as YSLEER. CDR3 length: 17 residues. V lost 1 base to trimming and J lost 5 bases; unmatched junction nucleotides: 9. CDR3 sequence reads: CASSQGLRDRGQDTQYF. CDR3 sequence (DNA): TGCGCCAGCAGCCAAGGGCTCCGGGACAGGGGTCAAGATACGCAGTATTTT.

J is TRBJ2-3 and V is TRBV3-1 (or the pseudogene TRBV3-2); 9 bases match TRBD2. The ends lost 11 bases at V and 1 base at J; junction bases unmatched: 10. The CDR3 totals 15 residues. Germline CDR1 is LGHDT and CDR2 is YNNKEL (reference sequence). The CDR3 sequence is CAAGGSGGRTDTQYF. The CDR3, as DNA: TGTGCCGCAGGTGGGAGCGGGGGGCGCACAGATACGCAGTATTTT.

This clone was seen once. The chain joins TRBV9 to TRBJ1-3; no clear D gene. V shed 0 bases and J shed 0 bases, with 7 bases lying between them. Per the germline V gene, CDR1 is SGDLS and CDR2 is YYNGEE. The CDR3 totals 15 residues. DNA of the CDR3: TGTGCCAGCAGCGTAGACCTAGACTCTGGAAACACCATATATTTT. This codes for CASSVDLDSGNTIYF.

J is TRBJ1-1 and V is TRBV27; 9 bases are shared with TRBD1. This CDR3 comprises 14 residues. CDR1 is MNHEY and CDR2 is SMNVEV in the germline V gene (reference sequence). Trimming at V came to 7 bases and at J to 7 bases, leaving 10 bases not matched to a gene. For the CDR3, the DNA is TGTGCCAGCAAGTTCGACAGGGGGGTGGATGAAGCTTTCTTT. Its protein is CASKFDRGVDEAFF.

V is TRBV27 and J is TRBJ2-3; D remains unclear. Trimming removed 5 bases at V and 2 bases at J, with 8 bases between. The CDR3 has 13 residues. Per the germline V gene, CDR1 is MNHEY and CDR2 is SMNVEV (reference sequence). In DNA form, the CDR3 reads TGTGCCAGCAGTGGGCTAATCACAGATACGCAGTATTTT. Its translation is CASSGLITDTQYF.

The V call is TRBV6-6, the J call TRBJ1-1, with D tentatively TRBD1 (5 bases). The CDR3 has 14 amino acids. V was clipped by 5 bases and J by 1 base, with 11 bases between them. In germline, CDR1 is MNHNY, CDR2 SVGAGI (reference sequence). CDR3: CASSDSRENTEAFF. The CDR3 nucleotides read TGTGCCAGCAGTGATTCCAGGGAGAACACTGAAGCTTTCTTT.

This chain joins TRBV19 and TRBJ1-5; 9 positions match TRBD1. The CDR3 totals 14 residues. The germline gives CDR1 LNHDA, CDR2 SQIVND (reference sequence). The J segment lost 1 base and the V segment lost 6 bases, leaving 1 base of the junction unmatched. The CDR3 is CASRQGASNQPQHF. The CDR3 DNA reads TGTGCCAGTAGACAGGGGGCGAGCAATCAGCCCCAGCATTTT.

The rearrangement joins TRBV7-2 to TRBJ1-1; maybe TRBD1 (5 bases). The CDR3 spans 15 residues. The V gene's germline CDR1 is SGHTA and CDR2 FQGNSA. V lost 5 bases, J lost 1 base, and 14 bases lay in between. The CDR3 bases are TGTGCCAGCAGCCTCACGCCCACAGGGAACACTGAAGCTTTCTTT. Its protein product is CASSLTPTGNTEAFF.

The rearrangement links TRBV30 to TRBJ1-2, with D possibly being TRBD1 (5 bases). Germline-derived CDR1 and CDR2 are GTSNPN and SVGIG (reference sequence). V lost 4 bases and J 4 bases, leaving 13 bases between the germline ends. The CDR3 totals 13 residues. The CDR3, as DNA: TGTGCCTGGAACAAGCAGGGTCTCTATGGCTACACCTTC. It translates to CAWNKQGLYGYTF.

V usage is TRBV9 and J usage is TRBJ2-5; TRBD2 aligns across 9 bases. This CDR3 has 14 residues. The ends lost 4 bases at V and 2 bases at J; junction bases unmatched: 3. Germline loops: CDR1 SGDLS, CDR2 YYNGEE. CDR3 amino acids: CASSPGLAQETQYF. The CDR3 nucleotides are TGTGCCAGCAGCCCGGGACTAGCACAAGAGACCCAGTACTTC.

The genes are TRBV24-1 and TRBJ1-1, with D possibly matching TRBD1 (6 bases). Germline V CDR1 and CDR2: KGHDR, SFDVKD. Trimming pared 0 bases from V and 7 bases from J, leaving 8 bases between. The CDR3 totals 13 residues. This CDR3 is CATSDLQGREAFF. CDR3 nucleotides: TGTGCCACCAGTGATTTGCAGGGGCGTGAAGCTTTCTTT.

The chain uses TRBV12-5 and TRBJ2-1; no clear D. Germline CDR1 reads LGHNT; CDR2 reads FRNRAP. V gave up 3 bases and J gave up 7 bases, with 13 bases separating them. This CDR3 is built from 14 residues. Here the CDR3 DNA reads TGTGCTAGTGGTTTCGTGGGGATGAGGAATGAGCAGTTCTTC. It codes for CASGFVGMRNEQFF.

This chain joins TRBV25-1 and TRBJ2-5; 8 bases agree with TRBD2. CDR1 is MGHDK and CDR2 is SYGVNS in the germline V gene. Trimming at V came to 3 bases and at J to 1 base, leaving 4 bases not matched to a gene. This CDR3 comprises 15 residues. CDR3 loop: CASSEAGGFQETQYF. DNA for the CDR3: TGTGCCAGCAGTGAGGCGGGGGGTTTCCAAGAGACCCAGTACTTC.

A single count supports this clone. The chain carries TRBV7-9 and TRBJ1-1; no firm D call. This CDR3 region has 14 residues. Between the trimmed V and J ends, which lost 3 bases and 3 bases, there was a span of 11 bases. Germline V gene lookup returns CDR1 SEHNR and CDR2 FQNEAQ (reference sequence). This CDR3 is CASSFGRQDTEAFF. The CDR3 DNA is TGTGCCAGCAGCTTCGGTCGGCAGGACACTGAAGCTTTCTTT.